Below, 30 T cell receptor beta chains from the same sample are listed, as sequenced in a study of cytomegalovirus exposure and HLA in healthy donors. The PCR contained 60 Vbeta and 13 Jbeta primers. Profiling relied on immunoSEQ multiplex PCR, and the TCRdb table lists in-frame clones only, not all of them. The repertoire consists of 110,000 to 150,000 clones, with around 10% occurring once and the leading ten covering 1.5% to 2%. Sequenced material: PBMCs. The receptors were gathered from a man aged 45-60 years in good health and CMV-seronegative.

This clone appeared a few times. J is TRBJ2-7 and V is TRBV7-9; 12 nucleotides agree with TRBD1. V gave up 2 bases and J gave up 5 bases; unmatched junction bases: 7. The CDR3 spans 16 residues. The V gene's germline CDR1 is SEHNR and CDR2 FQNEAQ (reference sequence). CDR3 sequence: CASSLLGGQGAHEQYF. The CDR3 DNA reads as TGTGCCAGCAGCTTACTTGGGGGACAGGGGGCCCACGAGCAGTACTTC. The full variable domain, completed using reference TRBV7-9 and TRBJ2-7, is DTGVSQNPRHKITKRGQNVTFRCDPISEHNRLYWYRQTLGQGPEFLTYFQNEAQLEKSRLLSDRFSAERPKGSFSTLEIQRTEQGDSAMYLCASSLLGGQGAHEQYFGPGTRLTVT.

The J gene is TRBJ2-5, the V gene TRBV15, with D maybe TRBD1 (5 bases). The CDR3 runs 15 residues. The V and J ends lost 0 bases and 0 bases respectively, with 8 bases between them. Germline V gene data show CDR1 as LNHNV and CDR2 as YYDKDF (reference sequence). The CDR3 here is CATSRDLGDQETQYF. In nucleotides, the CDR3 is TGTGCCACCAGCAGAGATCTAGGGGACCAAGAGACCCAGTACTTC.

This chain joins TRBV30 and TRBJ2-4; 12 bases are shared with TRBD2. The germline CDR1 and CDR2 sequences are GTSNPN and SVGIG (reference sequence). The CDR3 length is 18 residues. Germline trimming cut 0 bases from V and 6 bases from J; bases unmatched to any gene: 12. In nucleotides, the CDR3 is TGTGCCTGGAGTGTACTGGGGCTAGCGGGGGGGCAAGGAAACATTCAGTACTTC. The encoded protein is CAWSVLGLAGGQGNIQYF.

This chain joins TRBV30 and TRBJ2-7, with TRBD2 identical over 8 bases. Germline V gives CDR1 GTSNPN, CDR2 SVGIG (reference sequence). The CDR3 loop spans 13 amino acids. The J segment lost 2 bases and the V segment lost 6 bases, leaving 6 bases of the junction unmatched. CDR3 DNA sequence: TGTGCCTGTCGGGGGGGCGGCACCTACGAGCAGTACTTC. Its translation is CACRGGGTYEQYF.

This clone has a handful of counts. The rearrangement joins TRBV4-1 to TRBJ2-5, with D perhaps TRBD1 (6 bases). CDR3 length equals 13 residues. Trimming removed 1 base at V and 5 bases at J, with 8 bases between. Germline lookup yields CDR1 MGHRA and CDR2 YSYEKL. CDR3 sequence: CASSQAGVETQYF. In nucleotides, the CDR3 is TGCGCCAGCAGCCAAGCAGGGGTGGAGACCCAGTACTTC.

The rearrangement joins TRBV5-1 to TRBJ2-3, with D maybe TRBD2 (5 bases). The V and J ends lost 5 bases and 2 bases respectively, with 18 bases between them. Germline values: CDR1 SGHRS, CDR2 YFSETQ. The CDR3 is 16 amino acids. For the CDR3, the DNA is TGCGCCAGCAGTTCTCTCACTAGTTTGCCCACAGATACGCAGTATTTT. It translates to CASSSLTSLPTDTQYF.

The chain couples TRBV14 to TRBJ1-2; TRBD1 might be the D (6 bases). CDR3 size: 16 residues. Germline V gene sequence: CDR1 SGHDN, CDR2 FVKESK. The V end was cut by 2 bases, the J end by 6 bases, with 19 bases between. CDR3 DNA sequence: TGTGCCAGCAGCCAAACCCGACAGGCGAAGGGTCATGGCTACACCTTC. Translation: CASSQTRQAKGHGYTF.

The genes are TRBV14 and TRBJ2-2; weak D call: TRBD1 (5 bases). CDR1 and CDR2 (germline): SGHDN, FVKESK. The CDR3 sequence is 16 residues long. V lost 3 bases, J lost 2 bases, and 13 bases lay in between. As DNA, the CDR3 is TGTGCCAGCAGCCAGTATGGCAGGGTCAACACCGGGGAGCTGTTTTTT. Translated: CASSQYGRVNTGELFF.

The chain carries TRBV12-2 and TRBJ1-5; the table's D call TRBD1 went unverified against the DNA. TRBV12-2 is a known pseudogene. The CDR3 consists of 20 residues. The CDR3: CASRLGSNRGFQYSNQPQHF. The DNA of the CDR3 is TGTGCAAGTCGCTTAGGTTCGAACAGGGGTTTCCAATATAGCAATCAGCCCCAGCATTTT.

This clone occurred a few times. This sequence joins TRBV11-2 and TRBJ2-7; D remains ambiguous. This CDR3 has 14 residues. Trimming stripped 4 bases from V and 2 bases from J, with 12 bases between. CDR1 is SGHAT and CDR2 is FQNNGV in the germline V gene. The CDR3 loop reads CASSSYGLTYEQYF. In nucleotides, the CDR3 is TGTGCCAGCAGCTCCTATGGTCTAACCTACGAGCAGTACTTC. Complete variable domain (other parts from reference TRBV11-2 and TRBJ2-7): EAGVAQSPRYKIIEKRQSVAFWCNPISGHATLYWYQQILGQGPKLLIQFQNNGVVDDSQLPKDRFSAERLKGVDSTLKIQPAKLEDSAVYLCASSSYGLTYEQYFGPGTRLTVT.

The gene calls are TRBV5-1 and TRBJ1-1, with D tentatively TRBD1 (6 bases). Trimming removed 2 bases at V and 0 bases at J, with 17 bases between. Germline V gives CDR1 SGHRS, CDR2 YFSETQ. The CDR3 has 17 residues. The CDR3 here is CASSFMAGAHMNTEAFF. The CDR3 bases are TGCGCCAGCAGCTTCATGGCAGGGGCGCACATGAACACTGAAGCTTTCTTT.

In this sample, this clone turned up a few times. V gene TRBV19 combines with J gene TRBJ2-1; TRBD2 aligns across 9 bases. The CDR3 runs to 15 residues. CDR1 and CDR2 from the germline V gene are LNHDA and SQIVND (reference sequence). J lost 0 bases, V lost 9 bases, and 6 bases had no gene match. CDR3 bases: TGTGCCAGCACTCATAGCGGGAGCTCCTACAATGAGCAGTTCTTC. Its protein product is CASTHSGSSYNEQFF.

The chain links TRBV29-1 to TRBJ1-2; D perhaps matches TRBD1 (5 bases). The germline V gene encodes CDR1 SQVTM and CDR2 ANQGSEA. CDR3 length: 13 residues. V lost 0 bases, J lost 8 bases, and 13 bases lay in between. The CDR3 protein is CSVEDGSGRGYTF. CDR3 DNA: TGCAGCGTTGAAGACGGGTCAGGGCGCGGCTACACCTTC.

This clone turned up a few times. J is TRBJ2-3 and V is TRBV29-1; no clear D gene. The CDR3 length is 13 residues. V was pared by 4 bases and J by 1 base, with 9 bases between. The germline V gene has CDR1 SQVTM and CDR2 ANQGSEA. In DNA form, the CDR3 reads TGCAGCGTTGGAGTGTTACGCACAGATACGCAGTATTTT. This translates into CSVGVLRTDTQYF.

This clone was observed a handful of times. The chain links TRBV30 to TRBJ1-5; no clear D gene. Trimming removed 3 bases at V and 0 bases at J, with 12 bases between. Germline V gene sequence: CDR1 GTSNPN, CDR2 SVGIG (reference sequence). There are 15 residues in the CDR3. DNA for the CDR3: TGTGCCTGGAGCCCCGAGGGATATAGCAATCAGCCCCAGCATTTT. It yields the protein CAWSPEGYSNQPQHF. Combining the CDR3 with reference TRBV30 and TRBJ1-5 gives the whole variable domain SQTIHQWPATLVQPVGSPLSLECTVEGTSNPNLYWYRQAAGRGLQLLFYSVGIGQISSEVPQNLSASRPQDRQFILSSKKLLLSDSGFYLCAWSPEGYSNQPQHFGDGTRLSIL.

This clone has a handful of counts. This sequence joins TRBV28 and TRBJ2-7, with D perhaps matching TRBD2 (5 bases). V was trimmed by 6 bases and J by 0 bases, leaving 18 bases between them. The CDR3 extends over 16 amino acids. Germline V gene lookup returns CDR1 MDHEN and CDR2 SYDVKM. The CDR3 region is CASRLPGIRSSYEQYF. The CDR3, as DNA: TGTGCCAGCAGGCTCCCCGGGATTAGGAGCTCCTACGAGCAGTACTTC.

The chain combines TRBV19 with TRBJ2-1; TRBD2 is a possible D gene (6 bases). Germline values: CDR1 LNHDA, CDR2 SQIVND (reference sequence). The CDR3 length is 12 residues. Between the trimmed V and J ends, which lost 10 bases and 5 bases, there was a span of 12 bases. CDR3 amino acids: CAIARGDNEQFF. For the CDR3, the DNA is TGTGCCATCGCTCGCGGGGACAATGAGCAGTTCTTC.

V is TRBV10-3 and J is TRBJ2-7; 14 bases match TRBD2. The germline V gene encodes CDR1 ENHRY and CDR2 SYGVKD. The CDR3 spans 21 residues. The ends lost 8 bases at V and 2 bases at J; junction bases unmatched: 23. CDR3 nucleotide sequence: TGTGCCATCCCCGCGGGCCGGGCCTCTTCGGGACTAGCGGGAGACCCCTACGAGCAGTACTTC. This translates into CAIPAGRASSGLAGDPYEQYF.

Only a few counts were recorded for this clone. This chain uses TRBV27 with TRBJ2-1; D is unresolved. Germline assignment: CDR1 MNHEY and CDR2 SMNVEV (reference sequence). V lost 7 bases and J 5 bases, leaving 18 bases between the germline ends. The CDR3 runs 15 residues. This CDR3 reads CASKSSDFTHNEQFF. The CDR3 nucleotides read TGTGCCAGCAAGAGCTCCGACTTCACTCACAATGAGCAGTTCTTC.

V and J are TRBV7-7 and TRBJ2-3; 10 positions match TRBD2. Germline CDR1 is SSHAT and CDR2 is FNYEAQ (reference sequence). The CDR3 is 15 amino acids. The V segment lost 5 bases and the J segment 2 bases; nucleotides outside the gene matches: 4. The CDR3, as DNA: TGTGCCAGCAGCCGGACTAGCGGAGACACAGATACGCAGTATTTT. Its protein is CASSRTSGDTDTQYF.

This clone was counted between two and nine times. The CDR3 bases are TGTGCCAGCAGTGTCCAGGGGGGCCACTATGGCTACACCTTC. Its translation is CASSVQGGHYGYTF. The chain links TRBV2 to TRBJ1-2; the match to TRBD1 covers 7 bases. Germline V gives CDR1 SNHLY, CDR2 FYNNEI. The CDR3 covers 14 residues. V shed 4 bases and J 3 bases; nucleotides not matched to a gene: 5.

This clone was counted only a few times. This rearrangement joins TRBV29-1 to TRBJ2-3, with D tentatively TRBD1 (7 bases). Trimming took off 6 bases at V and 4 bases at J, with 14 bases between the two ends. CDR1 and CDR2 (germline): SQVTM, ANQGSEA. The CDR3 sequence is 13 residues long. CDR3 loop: CSVQEGAADTQYF. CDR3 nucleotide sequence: TGCAGCGTCCAGGAGGGGGCGGCAGATACGCAGTATTTT.

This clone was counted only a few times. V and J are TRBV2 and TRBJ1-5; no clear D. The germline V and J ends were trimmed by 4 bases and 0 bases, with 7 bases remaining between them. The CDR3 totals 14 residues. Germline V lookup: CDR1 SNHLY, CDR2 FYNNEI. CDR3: CASSGQISNQPQHF. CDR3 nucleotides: TGTGCCAGCAGTGGCCAGATTAGCAATCAGCCCCAGCATTTT.

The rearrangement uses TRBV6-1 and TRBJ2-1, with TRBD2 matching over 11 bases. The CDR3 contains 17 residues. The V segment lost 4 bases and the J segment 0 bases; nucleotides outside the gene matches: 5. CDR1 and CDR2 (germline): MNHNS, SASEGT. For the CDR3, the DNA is TGTGCCAGCAGTGTGGCTAGCGGGGGGAGCTCCTACAATGAGCAGTTCTTC. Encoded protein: CASSVASGGSSYNEQFF.

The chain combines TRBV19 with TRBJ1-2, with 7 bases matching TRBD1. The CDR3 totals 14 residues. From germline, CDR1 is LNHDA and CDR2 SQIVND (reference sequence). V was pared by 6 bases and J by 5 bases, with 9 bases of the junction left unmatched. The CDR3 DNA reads TGTGCCAGTAGGGGGCGAGACAGGGATTATGGCTACACCTTC. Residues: CASRGRDRDYGYTF.

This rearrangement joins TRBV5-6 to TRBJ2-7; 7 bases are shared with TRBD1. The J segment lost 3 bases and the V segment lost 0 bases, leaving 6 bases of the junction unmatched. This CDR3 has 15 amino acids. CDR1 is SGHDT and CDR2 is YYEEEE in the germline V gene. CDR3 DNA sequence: TGTGCCAGCAGCTTGGAAGGGGACAGTTTCTACGAGCAGTACTTC. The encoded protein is CASSLEGDSFYEQYF.

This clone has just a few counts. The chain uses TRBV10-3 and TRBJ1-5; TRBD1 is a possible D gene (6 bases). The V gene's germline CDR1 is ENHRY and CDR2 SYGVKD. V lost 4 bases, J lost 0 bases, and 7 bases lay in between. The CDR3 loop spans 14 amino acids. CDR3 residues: CAISGTDSNQPQHF. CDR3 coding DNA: TGTGCCATCAGTGGGACAGATAGCAATCAGCCCCAGCATTTT.

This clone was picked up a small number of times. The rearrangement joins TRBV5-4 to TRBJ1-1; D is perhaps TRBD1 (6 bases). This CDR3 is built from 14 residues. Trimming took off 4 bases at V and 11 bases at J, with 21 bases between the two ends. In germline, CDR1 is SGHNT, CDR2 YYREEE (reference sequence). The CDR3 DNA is TGTGCCAGCAGCATTGGACAGACATACCGGCGGGCTTTCTTT. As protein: CASSIGQTYRRAFF.

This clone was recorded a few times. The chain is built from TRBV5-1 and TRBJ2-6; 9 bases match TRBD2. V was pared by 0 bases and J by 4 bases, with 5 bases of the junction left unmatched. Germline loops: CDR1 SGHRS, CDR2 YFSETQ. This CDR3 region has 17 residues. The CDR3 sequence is CASSLEGGGAGANVLTF. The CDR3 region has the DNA TGCGCCAGCAGCTTGGAAGGCGGGGGGGCCGGGGCCAACGTCCTGACTTTC.

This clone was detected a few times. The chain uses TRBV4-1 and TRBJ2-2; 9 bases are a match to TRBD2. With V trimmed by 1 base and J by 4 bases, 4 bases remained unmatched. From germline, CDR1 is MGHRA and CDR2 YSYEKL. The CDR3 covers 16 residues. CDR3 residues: CASSQVQLAGTGELFF. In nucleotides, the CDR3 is TGCGCCAGCAGCCAAGTACAACTAGCGGGCACCGGGGAGCTGTTTTTT.